The entry that follows covers one T cell receptor (beta chain) sequence. CDR1 is SNHLY and CDR2 is FYNNEI in the germline V gene. This CDR3 has 12 amino acids. Trimming cost V 8 bases and J 2 bases; bases outside gene matches: 3. This record belongs to a study of T cells in tumors after PD-1 blockade. Study-wide context: No patient had prior checkpoint blockade, systemic immunosuppression, or radiotherapy within 4 weeks.

Assay used: immunoSEQ multiplex PCR; TCRdb lists only in-frame clones, some missing. Of around 21,000 clones in the sample, approximately 84% were seen once. Genomic DNA template from tumor biopsies or peripheral blood, about 600 ng to 6,500 ng input. The chain joins TRBV2 to TRBJ2-7; the match to TRBD2 covers 7 bases. The source is a human donor with advanced basal cell or squamous cell carcinoma (not recorded which). The sequences come from PBMCs, collected after anti-PD-1 therapy. In nucleotides, the CDR3 is TGTGCCAGCGGGGGGGGTCCCTACGAGCAGTACTTC. It specifies CASGGGPYEQYF.